Each of the 20 T cell receptor beta chains below was sequenced from the same sample in a study of shared clonotypes between healthy human individuals. Method: immunoSEQ multiplex PCR; TCRdb's copy keeps in-frame clones and lacks some. The sample holds some 550,000 clones, about 97% seen once. Sequencing was performed on naive CD4+ T cells sorted from blood. Subset noted: CD45RA+ positively selected. The receptors were gathered from a young woman in good health.

DNA of the CDR3: TGTGCCAGTAGTATTTACCGGAACACCGGGGAGCTGTTTTTT. Its protein product is CASSIYRNTGELFF. J is TRBJ2-2 and V is TRBV19; D is uncertain. The germline V and J ends were trimmed by 3 bases and 1 base, with 6 bases remaining between them. CDR3 length: 14 residues. CDR1 is LNHDA and CDR2 is SQIVND in the germline V gene (reference sequence).

The J gene is TRBJ2-1, the V gene TRBV5-1; the D call may be TRBD1 or TRBD2 (5 bases each). This CDR3 is 15 amino acids long. Germline V gene lookup returns CDR1 SGHRS and CDR2 YFSETQ. Trimming took off 4 bases at V and 5 bases at J, with 16 bases between the two ends. The CDR3 DNA reads as TGCGCCAGCAGCGACCGGGACCGCCCCCACAATGAGCAGTTCTTC. Translating it yields CASSDRDRPHNEQFF.

The chain carries TRBV11-2 and TRBJ2-1; D is ambiguous. Trimming pared 6 bases from V and 4 bases from J, leaving 16 bases between. Germline CDR1 SGHAT, CDR2 FQNNGV. The CDR3 covers 15 residues. CDR3 residues: CASRPDVSYYNEQFF. CDR3 nucleotide sequence: TGTGCCAGCAGACCCGACGTGTCCTATTACAATGAGCAGTTCTTC.

V is TRBV6-6 and J is TRBJ1-1, with D tentatively TRBD1 (5 bases). V lost 0 bases and J lost 1, with 12 bases in between. CDR3 length: 16 amino acids. Germline V CDR1 and CDR2: MNHNY, SVGAGI (reference sequence). The CDR3 reads CASSYSRYRTNTEAFF. CDR3 nucleotide sequence: TGTGCCAGCAGTTACTCGAGATACAGGACGAACACTGAAGCTTTCTTT.

The chain is built from TRBV6-5 and TRBJ1-4, with D perhaps TRBD1 (5 bases). CDR3 length: 12 amino acids. V gave up 2 bases and J gave up 12 bases, with 10 bases separating them. CDR1 is MNHEY and CDR2 is SVGAGI in the germline V gene. CDR3 loop: CASSYTGEELFF. The CDR3 DNA sequence: TGTGCCAGCAGTTACACAGGCGAAGAACTGTTTTTT.

This rearrangement joins TRBV15 to TRBJ2-2; 9 positions match TRBD2. The CDR3 consists of 18 residues. Germline V lookup: CDR1 LNHNV, CDR2 YYDKDF (reference sequence). The ends lost 0 bases at V and 6 bases at J; junction bases unmatched: 11. CDR3 DNA sequence: TGTGCCACCAGCAGAGATCAGAATAGCGGGAGTACGGCCGGGGAGCTGTTTTTT. This gives the protein CATSRDQNSGSTAGELFF.

The chain recombines TRBV6-5 with TRBJ2-5; 10 bases agree with TRBD2. Germline-derived CDR1 and CDR2 are MNHEY and SVGAGI. Losses at the gene ends were 2 bases for V and 4 bases for J; bases not matched to a gene: 4. The CDR3 sequence is 15 residues long. The CDR3 sequence is CASSYEAGGVETQYF. As DNA, the CDR3 is TGTGCCAGCAGTTACGAAGCGGGAGGGGTAGAGACCCAGTACTTC.

This sequence joins TRBV28 and TRBJ2-7; 7 bases are a match to TRBD2. This CDR3 region has 18 residues. In germline, CDR1 is MDHEN, CDR2 SYDVKM. V trimming: 3 bases; J trimming: 3 bases; junction bases outside the gene matches: 17. In DNA, the CDR3 is TGTGCCAGCAGTTTTGGACTGATAGGCGGGAGAGCCCTCTACGAGCAGTACTTC. Translating it yields CASSFGLIGGRALYEQYF. The whole variable domain, remainder taken from reference TRBV28 and TRBJ2-7, is DVKVTQSSRYLVKRTGEKVFLECVQDMDHENMFWYRQDPGLGLRLIYFSYDVKMKEKGDIPEGYSVSREKKERFSLILESASTNQTSMYLCASSFGLIGGRALYEQYFGPGTRLTVT.

The V and J genes are TRBV18 and TRBJ2-1, with 7 bases identical to TRBD1. Germline CDR1 reads KGHSH; CDR2 reads LQKENI. J was trimmed by 5 bases and V by 4 bases; bases with no gene match: 8. CDR3 length: 15 amino acids. The CDR3 DNA follows: TGTGCCAGCTCACGGGGACCGGGACAGCACAATGAGCAGTTCTTC. Protein: CASSRGPGQHNEQFF.

This clone was detected only a few times. CDR3 DNA: TGTGCCAGTAGTACAGGGGCAGGGGGTAACGTAAAGACCCAGTACTTC. This codes for CASSTGAGGNVKTQYF. The chain recombines TRBV19 with TRBJ2-5; 7 bases line up with TRBD1. This CDR3 contains 16 residues. V gave up 4 bases and J gave up 6 bases; unmatched junction bases: 14. Germline assignment: CDR1 LNHDA and CDR2 SQIVND (reference sequence).

This clone was detected only once. The chain recombines TRBV7-2 with TRBJ2-6; tentatively, D is TRBD2 (5 bases). Germline V gene data show CDR1 as SGHTA and CDR2 as FQGNSA. The V gene lost 5 bases and the J gene lost 1 base, with 9 bases spanning the gap. The CDR3 contains 15 residues. The CDR3: CASSPRRSGANVLTF. The CDR3 bases are TGTGCCAGCAGCCCTAGGAGGTCTGGGGCCAACGTCCTGACTTTC.

The chain links TRBV11-2 to TRBJ2-3; possibly TRBD2 for D (5 bases). The CDR3 covers 15 residues. CDR1 SGHAT and CDR2 FQNNGV come from the germline V gene. V gave up 3 bases and J gave up 4 bases, with 14 bases separating them. The CDR3 region is CASSFRPGFADTQYF. CDR3 coding DNA: TGTGCCAGCAGCTTCCGGCCGGGGTTTGCAGATACGCAGTATTTT.

This chain links TRBV4-2 with TRBJ1-4; 11 bases match TRBD1. V trimming: 1 base; J trimming: 1 base; junction bases outside the gene matches: 17. Germline lookup yields CDR1 LGHNA and CDR2 YNFKEQ. The CDR3 has 22 amino acids. CDR3 sequence (DNA): TGTGCCAGCAGCCAAGCCGGGACAGGGGGTCGGGGGATCACTCGAACTAATGAAAAACTGTTTTTT. This translates into CASSQAGTGGRGITRTNEKLFF.

This CDR3 is CSAYGLAGGEDTQYF. Written as DNA, the CDR3 is TGCAGCGCCTACGGACTAGCGGGGGGGGAAGATACGCAGTATTTT. This chain links TRBV29-1 with TRBJ2-3; TRBD2 aligns across 15 bases. The length of the CDR3 is 15 residues. V dropped 7 bases and J dropped 5; count of bases not matched to a gene: 7. The germline CDR1 and CDR2 sequences are SQVTM and ANQGSEA.

The chain is built from TRBV11-3 and TRBJ2-3, with 8 bases lining up with TRBD2. Germline V gene data show CDR1 as SGHNT and CDR2 as YENEEA. Unmatched junction bases numbered 2, after V lost 1 base and J lost 2 bases. This CDR3 spans 15 amino acids. The CDR3: CASSLGRGVTDTQYF. The CDR3 DNA sequence: TGTGCCAGCAGCTTAGGGCGGGGGGTCACAGATACGCAGTATTTT.

This chain links TRBV7-4 with TRBJ2-1; D gene unclear. The V gene lost 0 bases and the J gene lost 6 bases, with 18 bases spanning the gap. The CDR3 extends over 17 amino acids. In germline, CDR1 is SGHVT, CDR2 SQSDAQ. The CDR3 is CASSLAPLEAGCNEQFF. Here the CDR3 DNA reads TGTGCCAGCAGCTTAGCGCCGCTCGAAGCTGGGTGCAATGAGCAGTTCTTC.

V and J are TRBV28 and TRBJ1-3, with 8 bases matching TRBD1. Germline values: CDR1 MDHEN, CDR2 SYDVKM. V was pared by 2 bases and J by 4 bases, with 4 bases of the junction left unmatched. The CDR3 runs 15 residues. As DNA, the CDR3 is TGTGCCAGCAGTTTAGCAGACAGGGGCGGAAACACCATATATTTT. Its protein product is CASSLADRGGNTIYF.

CDR3 coding DNA: TGTGCCAGCAGCCCCCAGGGTACTGAAGCTTTCTTT. It specifies CASSPQGTEAFF. The chain couples TRBV7-9 to TRBJ1-1; the D gene is possibly TRBD1 (5 bases). Germline V gives CDR1 SEHNR, CDR2 FQNEAQ (reference sequence). V was pared by 5 bases and J by 5 bases, with 9 bases between. This CDR3 has 12 amino acids.

This rearrangement joins TRBV6-5 to TRBJ2-7, with TRBD1 matching over 8 bases. J was trimmed by 5 bases and V by 5 bases; bases with no gene match: 8. The CDR3 is 14 amino acids. Per germline, CDR1 MNHEY and CDR2 SVGAGI. This chain's CDR3 is CASSAGGAVNEQYF. CDR3 bases: TGTGCCAGCAGTGCAGGGGGCGCGGTTAACGAGCAGTACTTC.

The gene calls are TRBV28 and TRBJ2-1; TRBD2 matches at 11 bases. CDR3 length: 15 residues. Trimming removed 3 bases from V and 9 bases from J; junction bases left unmatched: 7. Germline V gene data show CDR1 as MDHEN and CDR2 as SYDVKM. In DNA form, the CDR3 reads TGTGCCAGCAGTTTTTTAGCGGGAGGGGTGGGTGAGCAGTTCTTC. This sequence encodes CASSFLAGGVGEQFF.